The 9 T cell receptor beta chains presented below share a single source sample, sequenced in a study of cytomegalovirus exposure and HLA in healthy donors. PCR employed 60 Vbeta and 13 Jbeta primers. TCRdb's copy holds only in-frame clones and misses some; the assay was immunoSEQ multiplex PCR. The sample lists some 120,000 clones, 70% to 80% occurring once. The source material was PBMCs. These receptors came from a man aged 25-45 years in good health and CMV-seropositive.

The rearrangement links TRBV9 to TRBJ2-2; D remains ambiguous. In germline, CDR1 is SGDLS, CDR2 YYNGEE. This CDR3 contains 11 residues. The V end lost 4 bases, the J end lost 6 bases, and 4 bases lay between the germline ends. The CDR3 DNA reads TGTGCCAGCAGCCTTCCCGGGGAGCTGTTTTTT. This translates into CASSLPGELFF.

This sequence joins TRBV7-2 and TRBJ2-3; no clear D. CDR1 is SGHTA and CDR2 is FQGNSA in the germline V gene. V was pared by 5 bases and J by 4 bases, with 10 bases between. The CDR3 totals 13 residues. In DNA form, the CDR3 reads TGTGCCAGCAGCCCCGATCCGGCAGATACGCAGTATTTT. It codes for CASSPDPADTQYF.

The CDR3 loop reads CASSYDSYSYEQYF. CDR3 in DNA: TGTGCCAGCAGTTATGACAGTTACTCCTACGAGCAGTACTTC. The rearrangement links TRBV6-6 to TRBJ2-7; possibly TRBD1 for D (5 bases). The CDR3 totals 14 residues. The V end was cut by 3 bases, the J end by 0 bases, with 9 bases between. CDR1 MNHNY and CDR2 SVGAGI come from the germline V gene (reference sequence).

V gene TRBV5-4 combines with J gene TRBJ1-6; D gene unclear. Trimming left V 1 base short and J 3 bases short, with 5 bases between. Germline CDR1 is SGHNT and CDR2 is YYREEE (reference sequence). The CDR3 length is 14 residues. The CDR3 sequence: CASSLPGYNSPLHF. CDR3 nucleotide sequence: TGTGCCAGCAGCTTGCCAGGCTATAATTCACCCCTCCACTTT.

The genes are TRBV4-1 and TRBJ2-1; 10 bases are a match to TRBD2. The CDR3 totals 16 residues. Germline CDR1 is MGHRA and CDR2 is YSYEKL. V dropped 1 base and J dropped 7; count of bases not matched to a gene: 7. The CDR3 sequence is CASSQVSGGGRNEQFF. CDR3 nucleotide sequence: TGCGCCAGCAGCCAAGTAAGCGGGGGGGGGCGGAATGAGCAGTTCTTC.

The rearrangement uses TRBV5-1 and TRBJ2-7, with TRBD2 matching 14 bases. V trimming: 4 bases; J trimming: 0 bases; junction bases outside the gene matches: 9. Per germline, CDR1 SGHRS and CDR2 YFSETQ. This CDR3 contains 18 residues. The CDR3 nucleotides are TGCGCCAGCAGCCTTCTTAGGACTAGCGGGAGGAACTCCTACGAGCAGTACTTC. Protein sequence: CASSLLRTSGRNSYEQYF.

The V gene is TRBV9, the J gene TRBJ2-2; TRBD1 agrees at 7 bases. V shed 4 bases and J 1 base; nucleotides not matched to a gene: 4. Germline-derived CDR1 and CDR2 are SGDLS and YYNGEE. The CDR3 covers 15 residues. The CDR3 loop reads CASSLRTGNTGELFF. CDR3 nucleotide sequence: TGTGCCAGCAGCCTAAGGACAGGGAACACCGGGGAGCTGTTTTTT. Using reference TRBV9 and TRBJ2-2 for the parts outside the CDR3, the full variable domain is DSGVTQTPKHLITATGQRVTLRCSPRSGDLSVYWYQQSLDQGLQFLIQYYNGEERAKGNILERFSAQQFPDLHSELNLSSLELGDSALYFCASSLRTGNTGELFFGEGSRLTVL.

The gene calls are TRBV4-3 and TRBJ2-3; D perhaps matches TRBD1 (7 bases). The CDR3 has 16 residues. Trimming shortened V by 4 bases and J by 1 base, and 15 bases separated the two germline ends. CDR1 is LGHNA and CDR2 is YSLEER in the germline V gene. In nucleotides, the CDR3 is TGCGCCAGCAGCCTCGAGGTCAGGGGGGGCACAGATACGCAGTATTTT. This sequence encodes CASSLEVRGGTDTQYF.

For the CDR3, the DNA is TGTGCCAGCAGTACCAGACTAGTTTCTGCAGAGACCCAGTACTTC. Translated, it gives CASSTRLVSAETQYF. The chain joins TRBV28 to TRBJ2-5; possible D gene TRBD2, 6 bases. Germline assignment: CDR1 MDHEN and CDR2 SYDVKM. The CDR3 spans 15 residues. Trimming removed 5 bases from V and 4 bases from J, with 17 bases in between.